This T cell receptor beta chain was sequenced during a study of blood T cell repertoires in COVID-19. This CDR3 spans 14 amino acids. The germline V gene has CDR1 SGHDT and CDR2 YYEEEE. V was clipped by 5 bases and J by 4 bases, with 15 bases between them. How the authors handled the data: Estimation of nucleated cell counts relied on the amplification of reference gene primers. Assay used: immunoSEQ multiplex PCR; TCRdb lists only in-frame clones, some missing. V and J calls plus clone size are reproduced from that table; the DNA served to infer D and trimming. This sample has 120,000 or so clones, with 70% to 80% found just once.

The source is a human donor in a cohort sampled during active COVID-19. The sample consisted of peripheral blood. The rearrangement joins TRBV5-6 to TRBJ1-1; D may be TRBD1 (6 bases). DNA of the CDR3: TGTGCCAGCAGTTATACTGGGGGGGCCACTGAAGCTTTCTTT. It yields the protein CASSYTGGATEAFF. The full variable domain, rest sourced from reference TRBV5-6 and TRBJ1-1, is DAGVTQSPTHLIKTRGQQVTLRCSPKSGHDTVSWYQQALGQGPQFIFQYYEEEERQRGNFPDRFSGHQFPNYSSELNVNALLLGDSALYLCASSYTGGATEAFFGQGTRLTVV.